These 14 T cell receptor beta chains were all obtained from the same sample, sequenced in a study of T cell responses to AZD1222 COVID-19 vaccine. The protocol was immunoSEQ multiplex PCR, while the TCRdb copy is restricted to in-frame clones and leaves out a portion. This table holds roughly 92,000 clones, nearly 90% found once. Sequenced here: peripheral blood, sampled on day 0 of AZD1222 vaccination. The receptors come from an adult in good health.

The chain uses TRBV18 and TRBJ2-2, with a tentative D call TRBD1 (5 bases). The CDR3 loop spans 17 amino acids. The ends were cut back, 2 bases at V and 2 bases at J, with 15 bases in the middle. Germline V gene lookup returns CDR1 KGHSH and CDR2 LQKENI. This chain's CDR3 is CASSPNQGRANTGELFF. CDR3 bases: TGTGCCAGCTCACCAAACCAGGGTAGGGCCAACACCGGGGAGCTGTTTTTT.

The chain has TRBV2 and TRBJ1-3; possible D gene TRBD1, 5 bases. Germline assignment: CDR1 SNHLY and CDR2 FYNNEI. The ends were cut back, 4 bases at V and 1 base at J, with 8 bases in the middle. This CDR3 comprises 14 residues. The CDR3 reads CASSARVSGNTIYF. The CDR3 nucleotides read TGTGCCAGCAGTGCCAGGGTTTCTGGAAACACCATATATTTT.

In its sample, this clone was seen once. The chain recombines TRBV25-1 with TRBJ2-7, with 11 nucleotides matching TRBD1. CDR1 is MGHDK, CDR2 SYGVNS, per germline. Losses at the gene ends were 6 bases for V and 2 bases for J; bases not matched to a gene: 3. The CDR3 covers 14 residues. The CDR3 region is CASSGTGGPYEQYF. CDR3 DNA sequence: TGTGCCAGCAGCGGGACAGGGGGGCCCTACGAGCAGTACTTC.

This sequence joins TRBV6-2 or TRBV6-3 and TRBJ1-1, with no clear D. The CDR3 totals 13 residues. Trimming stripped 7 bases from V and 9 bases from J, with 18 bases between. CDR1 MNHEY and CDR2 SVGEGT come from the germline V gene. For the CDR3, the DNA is TGTGCCAGCACCCCCCGCGGGAGGGCGAAAGCTTTCTTT. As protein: CASTPRGRAKAFF.

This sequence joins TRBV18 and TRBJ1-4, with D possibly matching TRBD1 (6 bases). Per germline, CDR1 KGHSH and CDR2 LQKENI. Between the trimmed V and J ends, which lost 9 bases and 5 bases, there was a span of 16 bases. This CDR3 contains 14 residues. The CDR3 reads CASLGTRENEKLFF. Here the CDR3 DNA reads TGTGCCAGTCTCGGGACAAGGGAAAATGAAAAACTGTTTTTT.

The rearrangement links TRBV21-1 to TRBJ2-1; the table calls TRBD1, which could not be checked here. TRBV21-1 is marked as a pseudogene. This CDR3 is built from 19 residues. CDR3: CASSRETGRPTRKYNEQFF. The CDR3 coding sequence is TGTGCCAGCAGCAGAGAGACAGGGCGTCCGACTAGGAAATACAATGAGCAGTTCTTC.

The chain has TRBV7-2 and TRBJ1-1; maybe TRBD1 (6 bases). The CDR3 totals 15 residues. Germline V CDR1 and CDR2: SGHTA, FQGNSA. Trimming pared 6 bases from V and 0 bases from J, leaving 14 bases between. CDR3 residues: CASSQQGIVNTEAFF. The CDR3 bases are TGTGCCAGCAGTCAACAGGGAATTGTGAACACTGAAGCTTTCTTT.

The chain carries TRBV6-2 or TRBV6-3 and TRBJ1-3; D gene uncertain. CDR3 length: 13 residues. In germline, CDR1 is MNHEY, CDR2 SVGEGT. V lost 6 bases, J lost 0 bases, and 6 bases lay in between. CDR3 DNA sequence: TGTGCCAGCAGCAGGAGCTCTGGAAACACCATATATTTT. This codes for CASSRSSGNTIYF.

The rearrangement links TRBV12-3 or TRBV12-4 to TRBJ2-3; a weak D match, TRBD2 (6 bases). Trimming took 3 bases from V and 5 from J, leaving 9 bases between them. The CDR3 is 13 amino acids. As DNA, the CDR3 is TGTGCCAGCAGTTTTCTGGGGGGAGATACGCAGTATTTT. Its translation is CASSFLGGDTQYF.

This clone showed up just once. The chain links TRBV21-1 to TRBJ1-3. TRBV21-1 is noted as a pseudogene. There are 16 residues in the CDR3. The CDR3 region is CASSKVWGTPGNTIYF. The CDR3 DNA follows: TGTGCCAGCAGCAAAGTTTGGGGAACGCCTGGAAACACCATATATTTT.

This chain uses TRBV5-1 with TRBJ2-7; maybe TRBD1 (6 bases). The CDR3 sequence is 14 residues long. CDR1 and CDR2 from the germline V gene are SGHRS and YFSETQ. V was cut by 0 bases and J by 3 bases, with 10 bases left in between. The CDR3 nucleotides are TGCGCCAGCAGCTTGGCCGGGACAAGCTACGAGCAGTACTTC. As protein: CASSLAGTSYEQYF.

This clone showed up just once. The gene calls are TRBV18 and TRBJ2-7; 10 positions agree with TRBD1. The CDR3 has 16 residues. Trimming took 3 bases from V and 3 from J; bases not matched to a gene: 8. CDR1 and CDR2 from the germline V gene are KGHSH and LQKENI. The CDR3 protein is CASSPDSGQGYYEQYF. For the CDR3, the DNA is TGTGCCAGCTCACCCGACTCGGGACAGGGGTACTACGAGCAGTACTTC.

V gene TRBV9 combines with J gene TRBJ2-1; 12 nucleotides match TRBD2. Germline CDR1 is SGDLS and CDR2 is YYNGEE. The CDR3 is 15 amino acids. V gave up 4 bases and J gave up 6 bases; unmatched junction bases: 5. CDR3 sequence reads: CASSPTSGGTNEQFF. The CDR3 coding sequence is TGTGCCAGCAGCCCTACTAGCGGGGGGACCAATGAGCAGTTCTTC.

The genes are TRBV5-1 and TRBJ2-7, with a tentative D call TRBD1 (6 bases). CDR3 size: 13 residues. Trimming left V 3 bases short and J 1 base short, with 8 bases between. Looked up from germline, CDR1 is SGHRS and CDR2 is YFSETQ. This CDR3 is CASSSGQSYEQYF. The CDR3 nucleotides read TGCGCCAGCAGCTCAGGACAGTCCTACGAGCAGTACTTC. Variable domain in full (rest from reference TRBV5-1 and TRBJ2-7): KAGVTQTPRYLIKTRGQQVTLSCSPISGHRSVSWYQQTPGQGLQFLFEYFSETQRNKGNFPGRFSGRQFSNSRSEMNVSTLELGDSALYLCASSSGQSYEQYFGPGTRLTVT.